This T cell receptor (beta chain) was documented in a study of OX40 agonist ivuxolimab in advanced cancers. CDR3 length: 13 amino acids. CDR1 is SGHRS and CDR2 is YFSETQ in the germline V gene. V lost 4 bases and J lost 4, with 12 bases in between. Sequenced by immunoSEQ multiplex PCR; TCRdb stores in-frame clones only, minus some. This table holds approximately 22,000 clones, about nine tenths found once. This clone was picked up one time. The V gene is TRBV5-1, the J gene TRBJ2-7; D remains unclear. The sequencing used CD4+ or CD8+ T cells sorted from blood, collected in a trial of the OX40 agonist ivuxolimab. The TCR sequence derives from an adult with an advanced solid tumor such as melanoma, head and neck, liver or kidney cancer. The CDR3 sequence: CASSQDGVYEQYF. CDR3 bases: TGCGCCAGCAGCCAGGATGGGGTATACGAGCAGTACTTC.